These T cell receptor beta chains were read from a single sample in a study of control samples from healthy donors and cancer patients. The assay was immunoSEQ multiplex PCR, and TCRdb's table has in-frame clones only and misses some. The sample gives 150,000 to 200,000 clones, roughly 92% of which show up once; just over 1.4% is in the top ten. Sequenced material: blood. These receptors came from a man aged 30 to 45 in good health. CDR3s include the opening cysteine and the closing phenylalanine or tryptophan. The listing skips clone size in some rows; elsewhere it reads once, few, many or a size class.

V gene,clone size,J gene,CDR3 protein
TRBV27,few,TRBJ2-7,CASSFVRSSYEQYF
TRBV5-4,-,TRBJ2-2,CASSVAGYGELFF
TRBV6-2/TRBV6-3,-,TRBJ1-5,CASSYNPEGQPQHF
TRBV24-1,-,TRBJ1-4,CATSDPAKDNEKLFF
TRBV5-8,once,TRBJ2-3,CASSLGSHADTQYF
TRBV4-1,-,TRBJ2-6,CASSQGGGDRGLSGANVLTF
TRBV9,-,TRBJ1-6,CASSVGLNSYNSPLHF
TRBV7-2,-,TRBJ1-1,CASSPGVGMGTEAFF
TRBV27,-,TRBJ2-7,CASSPAWNYEQYF
TRBV5-1,-,TRBJ2-1,CASSPAGGYNEQFF
TRBV5-1,-,TRBJ2-5,CASSHPLAGGRQETQYF
TRBV3-1/TRBV3-2,-,TRBJ2-7,CASSQEGQGWYEQYF
TRBV7-9,-,TRBJ2-6,CASSSDRAGANVLTF
TRBV6-5,-,TRBJ2-2,CASSYQQGVAGELFF
TRBV7-8,-,TRBJ2-7,CASSTNLGTGNEQYF
TRBV28,-,TRBJ2-5,CAGSSGKETQYF
TRBV18,-,TRBJ1-1,CGTNKGMNTEAFF
TRBV5-4,-,TRBJ2-3,CASSSAQGNTDTQYF
TRBV19,-,TRBJ1-4,CASSMVAGFANEKLFF
TRBV5-1,-,TRBJ2-7,CASSLSGRAYEQYF
TRBV5-6,-,TRBJ2-7,CASSRVGFQQYF
TRBV6-6,-,TRBJ2-3,CASSRLAADTQYF
TRBV2,-,TRBJ2-7,CASSEVASGSYEQYF
TRBV11-2,-,TRBJ1-3,CASSLGQSVLSGNTIYF
TRBV27,-,TRBJ2-1,CASSILTSGPYNEQFF
TRBV5-8,-,TRBJ2-1,CASSETSGRGPIEQFF
TRBV19,-,TRBJ1-2,CASSILGNYGYTF
TRBV7-9,-,TRBJ2-7,CASSRTTGGLYEQYF
TRBV18,-,TRBJ1-1,CASSAQQGMNTEAFF
TRBV6-2/TRBV6-3,once,TRBJ2-7,CASSYLGWQYEQYF
TRBV28,-,TRBJ1-4,CASSLRPPRGGNEKLFF
TRBV11-2,-,TRBJ2-7,CASSRGWGYEQYF
TRBV19,-,TRBJ1-2,CASTVDPIYGYTF
TRBV12-5,-,TRBJ1-4,CASGILQGDEKLFF
TRBV5-1,-,TRBJ2-3,CASSLASGSGTDTQYF
TRBV5-1,-,TRBJ2-7,CASSIPLTSGSAEQYF
TRBV4-1,once,TRBJ2-7,CASSQLPGRLNEQYF
TRBV19,-,TRBJ1-2,CASSRQPHGYTF
TRBV12-3/TRBV12-4,once,TRBJ2-7,CASRGRQGNEQYF
TRBV15,-,TRBJ1-5,CATSREGRGRGQPQHF
TRBV19,-,TRBJ1-5,CASSIGGGGYMNQPQHF
TRBV12-3/TRBV12-4,once,TRBJ1-5,CASSLRLNQPQHF
TRBV18,-,TRBJ1-1,CASSAQQGQGTEAFF
TRBV3-1/TRBV3-2,-,TRBJ1-1,CASSQAPATEAFF
TRBV30,-,TRBJ1-1,CASDPVQGKSEAFF
TRBV5-6,-,TRBJ2-5,CASSSAGVGETQYF
TRBV9,-,TRBJ2-1,CASSESNEQFF
TRBV25-1,-,TRBJ1-4,CASSGGTPLNEKLFF
TRBV3-1/TRBV3-2,-,TRBJ1-2,CASRQGEQADGYTF
TRBV7-9,-,TRBJ2-7,CASSLVSAYEQYF
TRBV5-1,-,TRBJ1-1,CASSPTRGGAMNTEAFF
TRBV11-2,-,TRBJ2-3,CASSRGTLADSTDTQYF
TRBV11-2,-,TRBJ2-1,CASSLLAGIGNEQFF
TRBV5-1,once,TRBJ2-1,CASSPRTSSYNEQFF
TRBV27,-,TRBJ1-5,CASSFIYLIPPDRGQDQPQHF
TRBV30,-,TRBJ1-4,CAWSFSGQTHEKLFF
TRBV6-5,-,TRBJ2-2,CASSYGPTGELFF
TRBV7-8,-,TRBJ2-7,CASSLTGQGNEQYF